This T cell receptor beta chain was obtained from a study of cytomegalovirus exposure and HLA in healthy donors. Nominally healthy donors were sampled, though unrecorded immune exposures were likely. Notes on the study in general: Most of the TCR beta V segments (in an earlier analysis) were productive either about 87% or about 30% of the time.

CDR1 and CDR2 (germline): SGHAT, FQNNGV. V dropped 5 bases and J dropped 0; count of bases not matched to a gene: 6. This CDR3 is 15 amino acids long. The PCR had 60 Vbeta and 13 Jbeta primers. The protocol was immunoSEQ multiplex PCR, while the TCRdb copy is restricted to in-frame clones and leaves out a portion. The data hold 90,000 to 95,000 clones, with approximately 80% observed a single time. A word on this clone: As yet, its antigen is unknown.

Sequencing was performed on PBMCs. The receptor was derived from a man aged 18-30 years in good health and CMV-seronegative. The chain links TRBV11-2 to TRBJ2-5; 7 nucleotides align to TRBD1. CDR3 amino acids: CASSPPDRDQETQYF. DNA for the CDR3: TGTGCCAGCAGCCCCCCCGACAGGGACCAAGAGACCCAGTACTTC.